These 25 T cell receptor beta chains originate from one sample sequenced in a study of T cell responses to AZD1222 COVID-19 vaccine. Profiling relied on immunoSEQ multiplex PCR, and the TCRdb table lists in-frame clones only, not all of them. The repertoire includes tens of thousands of clones, roughly 89% of them detected once, and 7% sits in the top ten. The sequencing used peripheral blood, collected on day 0 of AZD1222 vaccination. The receptor set was obtained from an adult in good health.

The table lists this clone with a count of one. The chain combines TRBV9 with TRBJ2-3, with TRBD2 matching over 12 bases. This CDR3 is 17 amino acids long. The trim removed 3 bases at V and 4 bases at J, leaving 9 bases unmatched. Germline V CDR1 and CDR2: SGDLS, YYNGEE. DNA of the CDR3: TGTGCCAGCAGCGAGAGGACTAGCGGGATAGTTGCAGATACGCAGTATTTT. Amino acid sequence: CASSERTSGIVADTQYF. Full variable domain (outside the CDR3, taken from reference TRBV9 and TRBJ2-3): DSGVTQTPKHLITATGQRVTLRCSPRSGDLSVYWYQQSLDQGLQFLIQYYNGEERAKGNILERFSAQQFPDLHSELNLSSLELGDSALYFCASSERTSGIVADTQYFGPGTRLTVL.

Only one count was recorded for this clone. The CDR3: CASRTLDGTNYGYTF. CDR3 bases: TGTGCCAGCAGGACCCTGGACGGCACTAACTATGGCTACACCTTC. The gene calls are TRBV5-5 and TRBJ1-2; D not certain. Trimming cost V 5 bases and J 0 bases, with 14 bases left between them. Germline CDR1 is SGHKS and CDR2 is YYEKEE (reference sequence). This CDR3 region has 15 residues.

This chain uses TRBV5-4 with TRBJ1-4, with D perhaps matching TRBD1 (5 bases). Germline CDR1 reads SGHNT; CDR2 reads YYREEE (reference sequence). V lost 5 bases and J lost 6, with 11 bases in between. The CDR3 is made up of 13 amino acids. The CDR3 spells CASRGGVDEKLFF. The CDR3 region has the DNA TGTGCCAGCAGGGGGGGAGTCGATGAAAAACTGTTTTTT.

The chain carries TRBV18 and TRBJ2-7; D is possibly TRBD2 (7 bases). The CDR3 consists of 18 residues. The ends were cut back, 1 base at V and 3 bases at J, with 22 bases in the middle. Per the germline V gene, CDR1 is KGHSH and CDR2 is LQKENI. The CDR3, as DNA: TGTGCCAGCTCACCACGGGGGCCAGACAACCCGGGGGGCTACGAGCAGTACTTC. Its protein product is CASSPRGPDNPGGYEQYF.

There are a few counts of this clone. The chain couples TRBV5-8 to TRBJ2-1; the D is unclear. CDR1 is SGHTS and CDR2 is YDEGEE in the germline V gene. The CDR3 is 13 amino acids. The V and J ends lost 1 base and 8 bases respectively, with 10 bases between them. CDR3 sequence (DNA): TGTGCCAGCAGCTTGAGGAGCCGCCATGAGCAGTTCTTC. Translating it yields CASSLRSRHEQFF. The variable domain in full, with the rest retrieved from reference TRBV5-8 and TRBJ2-1, is EAGVTQSPTHLIKTRGQQATLRCSPISGHTSVYWYQQALGLGLQFLLWYDEGEERNRGNFPPRFSGRQFPNYSSELNVNALELEDSALYLCASSLRSRHEQFFGPGTRLTVL.

This clone has a single count. The rearrangement uses TRBV10-2 and TRBJ2-7, with TRBD2 matching 8 bases. The CDR3 contains 16 residues. With V trimmed by 3 bases and J by 5 bases, 12 bases remained unmatched. Germline-derived CDR1 and CDR2 are WSHSY and SAAADI. The CDR3 loop reads CASSEGGLGGGHEQYF. The CDR3 DNA sequence: TGCGCCAGCAGTGAAGGAGGGTTGGGCGGGGGGCACGAGCAGTACTTC.

This clone was found a few times. The V call is TRBV4-2, the J call TRBJ2-2; 9 nucleotides match TRBD2. In germline, CDR1 is LGHNA, CDR2 YNFKEQ. CDR3 length: 16 residues. J lost 7 bases, V lost 0 bases, and 6 bases had no gene match. The CDR3 loop reads CASSQDGASGVGELFF. The CDR3 coding sequence is TGTGCCAGCAGCCAAGACGGGGCTAGCGGGGTCGGGGAGCTGTTTTTT.

The V and J genes are TRBV11-2 and TRBJ2-7; possibly TRBD2 for D (5 bases). The germline CDR1 and CDR2 sequences are SGHAT and FQNNGV. The CDR3 is made up of 15 amino acids. Trimming took 0 bases from V and 7 from J, leaving 16 bases between them. Here the CDR3 reads CASSLERAPQYEQYF. The CDR3 DNA reads as TGTGCCAGCAGCTTAGAGAGGGCGCCCCAGTATGAGCAGTACTTC.

V usage is TRBV4-1 and J usage is TRBJ1-2, with no clear D. CDR3 size: 12 residues. V was trimmed by 3 bases and J by 8 bases, leaving 10 bases between them. CDR1 MGHRA and CDR2 YSYEKL come from the germline V gene. CDR3 sequence: CASSHPLGGYTF. The CDR3 DNA reads TGCGCCAGCAGCCATCCCCTTGGGGGCTACACCTTC.

The chain joins TRBV13 to TRBJ1-4; D call uncertain. Trimming cost V 5 bases and J 6 bases, with 16 bases left between them. This CDR3 has 15 residues. CDR1 and CDR2 from the germline V gene are PRHDT and FYEKMQ (reference sequence). DNA of the CDR3: TGTGCCAGCAGCCATGGGCAGGACGATTATGAAAAACTGTTTTTT. Residues: CASSHGQDDYEKLFF.

DNA for the CDR3: TGTGCCAGCAGTGTCAGGACGGCCGGGGGTGGCTACACCTTC. Translating it yields CASSVRTAGGGYTF. The chain links TRBV2 to TRBJ1-2; the D gene is possibly TRBD1 (5 bases). V was clipped by 4 bases and J by 7 bases, with 16 bases between them. Germline V gives CDR1 SNHLY, CDR2 FYNNEI. CDR3 size: 14 residues.

The chain recombines TRBV24-1 with TRBJ2-3; D is ambiguous. Trimming removed 4 bases from V and 8 bases from J, with 9 bases in between. The V gene's germline CDR1 is KGHDR and CDR2 SFDVKD. This CDR3 has 12 residues. CDR3 amino acids: CATSESLTTQYF. CDR3 coding DNA: TGTGCCACCAGTGAATCGCTCACTACGCAGTATTTT.

The gene calls are TRBV7-9 and TRBJ2-5, with TRBD2 matching over 7 bases. Unmatched junction bases numbered 2, after V lost 1 base and J lost 3 bases. Per germline, CDR1 SEHNR and CDR2 FQNEAQ (reference sequence). This CDR3 has 14 amino acids. DNA for the CDR3: TGTGCCAGCAGCTTAGTTACTAGCGAAGAGACCCAGTACTTC. It is translated as CASSLVTSEETQYF.

The gene calls are TRBV19 and TRBJ1-5; 7 nucleotides match TRBD1. Germline CDR1 LNHDA, CDR2 SQIVND (reference sequence). V shed 3 bases, J shed 9 bases, and the junction held 8 bases outside the gene matches. This CDR3 comprises 14 residues. The CDR3 sequence: CASSIDRALRPQHF. CDR3 nucleotides: TGTGCCAGTAGTATCGACAGGGCGCTAAGGCCCCAGCATTTT.

The V gene is TRBV28, the J gene TRBJ1-1; no clear D gene. CDR3 length: 12 amino acids. V was pared by 5 bases and J by 4 bases, with 8 bases between. In germline, CDR1 is MDHEN, CDR2 SYDVKM. CDR3 in DNA: TGTGCCAGCAGTCTGCCCGTCACTGAAGCTTTCTTT. This translates into CASSLPVTEAFF.

The chain recombines TRBV27 with TRBJ2-1; D is unresolved. CDR1 is MNHEY, CDR2 SMNVEV, per germline (reference sequence). CDR3 length: 15 residues. The ends were cut back, 8 bases at V and 2 bases at J, with 16 bases in the middle. This chain's CDR3 is CASQVSSQTYNEQFF. In DNA, the CDR3 is TGTGCCAGCCAGGTATCGAGTCAGACCTACAATGAGCAGTTCTTC.

This chain joins TRBV6-6 and TRBJ2-3; 7 positions agree with TRBD2. With V trimmed by 7 bases and J by 2 bases, 9 bases remained unmatched. The CDR3 sequence is 15 residues long. Germline V gene lookup returns CDR1 MNHNY and CDR2 SVGAGI (reference sequence). The CDR3 region is CASMRERGSTDTQYF. The CDR3 DNA sequence: TGTGCCAGCATGAGGGAGCGGGGATCCACAGATACGCAGTATTTT.

CDR3 residues: CASSPPVDRSDTQYF. CDR3 nucleotide sequence: TGTGCCAGCTCACCACCGGTGGACAGGAGCGATACGCAGTATTTT. J is TRBJ2-3 and V is TRBV18; 7 bases are a match to TRBD1. The CDR3 has 15 residues. The germline gives CDR1 KGHSH, CDR2 LQKENI. The junction had 6 bases not matched to a gene; V was cut back by 0 bases and J by 6 bases.

The chain carries TRBV5-1 and TRBJ1-1; D remains unclear. Trimming removed 3 bases at V and 4 bases at J, with 16 bases between. The CDR3 has 15 residues. Germline CDR1 and CDR2: SGHRS and YFSETQ. DNA for the CDR3: TGCGCCAGCAGCTGGGATTTCCCCAACTCCACTGAAGCTTTCTTT. Protein: CASSWDFPNSTEAFF.

This chain uses TRBV7-9 with TRBJ1-2; TRBD1 is a possible D gene (5 bases). CDR1 SEHNR and CDR2 FQNEAQ come from the germline V gene (reference sequence). Trimming took 2 bases from V and 8 from J, leaving 12 bases between them. The CDR3 is 13 residues long. CDR3 loop: CASSLLTGDGYTF. CDR3 sequence (DNA): TGTGCCAGCAGCTTACTGACGGGGGACGGCTACACCTTC.

The gene calls are TRBV7-2 and TRBJ2-7; the D is unclear. The V gene lost 1 base and the J gene lost 2 bases, with 9 bases spanning the gap. The CDR3 runs 14 residues. Germline V gene data show CDR1 as SGHTA and CDR2 as FQGNSA. CDR3 protein: CASSLEVGTYEQYF. The CDR3 nucleotides read TGTGCCAGCAGCTTAGAGGTGGGCACCTACGAGCAGTACTTC.

The chain uses TRBV28 and TRBJ1-2; TRBD1 aligns across 8 bases. The CDR3 extends over 18 amino acids. Germline CDR1 and CDR2: MDHEN and SYDVKM. The V gene end was trimmed by 5 bases and the J gene end by 8 bases; junction bases not matched to a gene: 22. CDR3: CASSGGGPGQGPIRGYTF. CDR3 in DNA: TGTGCCAGCAGTGGGGGGGGGCCAGGACAGGGCCCTATTCGAGGCTACACCTTC.

The sample holds a few counts of this clone. This sequence joins TRBV10-3 and TRBJ1-1; TRBD1 matches 9 bases. Germline assignment: CDR1 ENHRY and CDR2 SYGVKD. Trimming cost V 3 bases and J 0 bases; bases outside gene matches: 2. This CDR3 region has 15 residues. CDR3 sequence (DNA): TGTGCCATCAGTGATACAGGGGGCGTGAACACTGAAGCTTTCTTT. This sequence encodes CAISDTGGVNTEAFF.

The chain couples TRBV28 to TRBJ2-3; D remains ambiguous. Germline values: CDR1 MDHEN, CDR2 SYDVKM. V shed 2 bases and J shed 6 bases, with 18 bases lying between them. The CDR3 extends over 16 amino acids. CDR3: CASSLGNGPRIDTQYF. The CDR3 nucleotides are TGTGCCAGCAGTTTAGGGAACGGGCCCAGGATCGATACGCAGTATTTT.

The table lists this clone with a count of one. J is TRBJ2-6 and V is TRBV7-2; D unresolved. The germline gives CDR1 SGHTA, CDR2 FQGNSA. The CDR3 totals 15 residues. Trimming pared 2 bases from V and 4 bases from J, leaving 9 bases between. CDR3 sequence (DNA): TGTGCCAGCAGCTTATCTCGGATGGGGGCCAACGTCCTGACTTTC. It codes for CASSLSRMGANVLTF.